This T cell receptor beta chain appears in the sequencing data of a study of blood T cells in healthy people across ages (dated by TCRdb to between 2014 and 2017). For the wider study: In model experiments, template switching captured roughly one uniquely barcoded TCR beta cDNA molecule for every two T cells. Using the same blood draw, the study looked at two additional independent replicas of 1 million unique cDNA reads for two donors, one aged 18 to 30 and the other aged 80 or older. Four age groups were formed from the donors: young (average roughly 15 years), middle-aged (approximately 42), aged (around 68) and long-lived (about 80). To track age-related changes in TCR beta repertoire diversity, the study relied on deep sequencing normalized with unique cDNA molecular identifiers. Donors of different ages were randomly distributed across sequencing lanes to avoid experimental bias.

Libraries were prepared through 5' RACE. Data came from an Illumina HiSeq 2500. A second roughly 7 to 12 cycle PCR used a sample-barcoded 5' primer and a J-beta primer mix. A template-switch 5' adaptor carrying 12 random nucleotides introduced a unique molecular identifier onto each TCR beta cDNA molecule. Each sample yielded at least 2.5 million CDR3-containing paired-end reads. All of the RNA was converted into first-strand cDNA using the Mint cDNA synthesis kit, with a TRBC-specific oligonucleotide serving as the primer. Following uracil-DNA glycosylase treatment, all cDNA underwent a first 18-cycle PCR with the universal primers M1SS and BC2_uni_R. As for the original processing: For normalization, 1 million high-quality reads were randomly selected from each sample, with every read carrying a distinct molecular identifier. Instead of being binned into consensus sequences, reads that shared molecular identifiers were thrown out. MiTCR, set to a Q25 quality threshold and the strictest error-elimination algorithm, was used for CDR3 identification, clonotype clustering and error correction. Lower-bound total TCR beta diversity was estimated with a nonparametric unseen species model using Euler transformation. TCRdb passed the public sequencing reads through fastp at Q25 and MiXCR, retaining productive beta sequences. Each record represents a unique CDR3 protein, reported with the most common genes and DNA among its rows. These V and J calls originate from TCRdb's pipeline instead of the authors' own analysis. The sample records about 1.4 million distinct CDR3 sequences, around 55% of which are singletons. Roughly 6.3% of the sample goes to the ten largest clones.

This clonotype was seen only a few times. Its antigen is not yet known. No clone much larger than this one lies a single base away; base qualities are absent. V is clipped by 0 bases and J by 1 base, and the sequence between their germline boundaries is 7 bases long. The CDR3 runs 15 residues from the cysteine to the phenylalanine. Left in the record is the CDR3 DNA by itself, 45 bases read in frame from the first base. Sequences SGHVS (CDR1) and FQNEAQ (CDR2) are obtained from the germline V gene. Overall study results and their limits: As age increased, observed TCR beta diversity per million T cells dropped in a roughly linear way, and a significant reduction was already evident by age around 41. Compared with the aged group, the long-lived group had more naive CD4+ T cells, fewer expanded clones and increased TCR diversity, suggesting age selection. Estimates of total diversity from one million sequenced T cells were regarded as lower bounds and underestimates. Observed TCR beta diversity correlated strongly with the percentage of naive T cells measured by flow cytometry. Conclusive comparison of naive and antigen-experienced compartments was prevented by the profiling of bulk unsorted PBMCs. Donor CMV infection status was unknown, potentially confounding age-related changes in expanded clonotypes.

Systemically healthy Caucasian individuals from Russia, 39 in total and aged roughly 6 to 100 years, were included as donors. Each donor gave approximately 9.4 milliliters of peripheral blood, drawn into EDTA-treated Vacutainer tubes. Ficoll-Paque density-gradient centrifugation was used to isolate PBMCs, with at least 7 million per sample. Trizol reagent was used to extract total RNA from PBMCs, with at least 5 micrograms per sample. For every donor, an aliquot of PBMCs went through flow cytometry to measure the percentages of naive CD45RAhigh/CD27high T cells. The receptor's source is a man younger than 30 in good health. Sequences were obtained from blood. The V gene is TRBV7-8 and the J gene is TRBJ1-5; no confident D gene assignment can be made. The CDR3 reads as follows: CASSLAEMSNQPQHF. In nucleotide form, the sequence is TGTGCCAGCAGCTTAGCAGAGATGAGCAATCAGCCCCAGCATTTT.